The sequence of this T cell receptor beta chain was determined in a study of shared clonotypes between healthy human individuals. Regarding the study as a whole: On the whole, naive subsets had larger estimated richness than memory subsets had. Blood was the sole source, and tissue repertoires probably differ. Some naive CD4 clonotypes, 5% to 5.5%, turned up in common across a handful of donors.

On this clone itself: Its specificity is not known.

Generated by immunoSEQ multiplex PCR, the TCRdb table keeps only in-frame clones and is missing some. This table has hundreds of thousands of clones, approximately 75% appearing once. The CDR3 covers 13 residues. Trimming took off 11 bases at V and 2 bases at J, with 14 bases between the two ends. From germline, CDR1 is LNHDA and CDR2 SQIVND (reference sequence). The TCR originated in a woman in her twenties or thirties in good health. The gene calls are TRBV19 and TRBJ2-3; possibly TRBD1 for D (5 bases). Sequencing was carried out using memory CD4+ T cells sorted from blood. Subset denoted: CD45RA-negative fraction. In DNA, the CDR3 is TGTGCCGGTATTATGGACAACACAGATACGCAGTATTTT. This encodes CAGIMDNTDTQYF.